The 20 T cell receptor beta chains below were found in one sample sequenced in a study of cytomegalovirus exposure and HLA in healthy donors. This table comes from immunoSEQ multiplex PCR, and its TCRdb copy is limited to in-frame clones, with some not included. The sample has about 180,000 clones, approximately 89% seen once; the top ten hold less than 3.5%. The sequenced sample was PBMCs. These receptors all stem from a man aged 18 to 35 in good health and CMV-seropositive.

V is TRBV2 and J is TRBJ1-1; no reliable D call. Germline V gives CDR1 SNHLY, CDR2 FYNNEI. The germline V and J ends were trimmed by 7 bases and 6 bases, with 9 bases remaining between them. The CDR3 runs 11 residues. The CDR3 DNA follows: TGTGCCAGCAACTATCCGCCTGAAGCTTTCTTT. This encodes CASNYPPEAFF.

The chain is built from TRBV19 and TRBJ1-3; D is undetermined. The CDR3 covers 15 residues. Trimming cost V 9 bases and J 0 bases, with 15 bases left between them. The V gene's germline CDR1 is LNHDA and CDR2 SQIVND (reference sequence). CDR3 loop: CASKTGRSSGNTIYF. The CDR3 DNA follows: TGTGCCAGCAAAACGGGGAGGAGCTCTGGAAACACCATATATTTT.

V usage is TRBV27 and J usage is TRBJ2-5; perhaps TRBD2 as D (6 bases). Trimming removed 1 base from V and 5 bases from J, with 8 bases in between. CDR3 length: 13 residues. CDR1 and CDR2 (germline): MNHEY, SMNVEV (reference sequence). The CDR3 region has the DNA TGTGCCAGCAGTTTATATGGGGGGGAGACCCAGTACTTC. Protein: CASSLYGGETQYF.

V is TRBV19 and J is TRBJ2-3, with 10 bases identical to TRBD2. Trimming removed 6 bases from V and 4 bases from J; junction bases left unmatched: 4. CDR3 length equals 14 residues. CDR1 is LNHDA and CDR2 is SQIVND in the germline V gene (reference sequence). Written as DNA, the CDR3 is TGTGCCAGTAGCACTAGCGGGGCGGCAGATACGCAGTATTTT. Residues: CASSTSGAADTQYF. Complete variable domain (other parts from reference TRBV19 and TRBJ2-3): DGGITQSPKYLFRKEGQNVTLSCEQNLNHDAMYWYRQDPGQGLRLIYYSQIVNDFQKGDIAEGYSVSREKKESFPLTVTSAQKNPTAFYLCASSTSGAADTQYFGPGTRLTVL.

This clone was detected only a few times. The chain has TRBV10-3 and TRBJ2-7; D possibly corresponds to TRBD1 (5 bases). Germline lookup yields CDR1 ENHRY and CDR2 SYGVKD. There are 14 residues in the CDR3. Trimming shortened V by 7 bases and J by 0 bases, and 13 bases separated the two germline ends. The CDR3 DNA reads TGTGCCATCATGGCAGGGCCAAACTCCTACGAGCAGTACTTC. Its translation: CAIMAGPNSYEQYF.

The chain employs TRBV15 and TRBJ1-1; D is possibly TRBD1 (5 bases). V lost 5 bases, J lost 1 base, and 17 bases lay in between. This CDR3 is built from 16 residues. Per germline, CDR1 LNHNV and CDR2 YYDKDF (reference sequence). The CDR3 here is CATSQTWGVGNTEAFF. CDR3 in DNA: TGTGCCACCAGCCAAACCTGGGGGGTAGGGAACACTGAAGCTTTCTTT.

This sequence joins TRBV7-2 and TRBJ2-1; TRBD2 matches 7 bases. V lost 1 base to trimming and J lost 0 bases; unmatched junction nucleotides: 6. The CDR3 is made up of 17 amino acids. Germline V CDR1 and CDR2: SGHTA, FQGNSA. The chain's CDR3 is CASSLGLAVSSYNEQFF. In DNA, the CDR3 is TGTGCCAGCAGCTTAGGCCTAGCGGTAAGCTCCTACAATGAGCAGTTCTTC. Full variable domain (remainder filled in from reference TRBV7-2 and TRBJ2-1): GAGVSQSPSNKVTEKGKDVELRCDPISGHTALYWYRQSLGQGLEFLIYFQGNSAPDKSGLPSDRFSAERTGGSVSTLTIQRTQQEDSAVYLCASSLGLAVSSYNEQFFGPGTRLTVL.

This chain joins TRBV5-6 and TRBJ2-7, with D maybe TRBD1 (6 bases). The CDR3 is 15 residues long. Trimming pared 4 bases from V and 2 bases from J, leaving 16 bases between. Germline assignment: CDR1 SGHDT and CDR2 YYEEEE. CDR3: CASSPATGQPYEQYF. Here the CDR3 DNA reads TGTGCCAGCAGCCCAGCAACCGGACAGCCCTACGAGCAGTACTTC.

The CDR3 spells CASSPRDKRTETQYF. In DNA form, the CDR3 reads TGTGCCAGCAGCCCACGGGATAAGAGGACAGAGACCCAGTACTTC. The gene calls are TRBV7-9 and TRBJ2-5, with D possibly TRBD2 on 5 matching bases. Germline V gene data show CDR1 as SEHNR and CDR2 as FQNEAQ (reference sequence). V was trimmed by 5 bases and J by 4 bases, leaving 17 bases between them. The CDR3 is 15 residues long.

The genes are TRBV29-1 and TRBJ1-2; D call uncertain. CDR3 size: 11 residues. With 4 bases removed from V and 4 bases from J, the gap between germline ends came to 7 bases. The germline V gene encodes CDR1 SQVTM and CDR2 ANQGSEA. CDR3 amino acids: CSVGLGYGYTF. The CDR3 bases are TGCAGCGTTGGACTCGGCTATGGCTACACCTTC. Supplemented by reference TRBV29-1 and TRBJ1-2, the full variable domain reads SAVISQKPSRDICQRGTSLTIQCQVDSQVTMMFWYRQQPGQSLTLIATANQGSEATYESGFVIDKFPISRPNLTFSTLTVSNMSPEDSSIYLCSVGLGYGYTFGSGTRLTVV.

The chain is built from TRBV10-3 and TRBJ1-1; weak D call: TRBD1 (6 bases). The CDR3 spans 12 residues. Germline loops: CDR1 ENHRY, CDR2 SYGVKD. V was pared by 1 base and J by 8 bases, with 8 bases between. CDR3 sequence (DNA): TGTGCCATCAGTGAGTTAACAGGGGAAGCTTTCTTT. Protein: CAISELTGEAFF.

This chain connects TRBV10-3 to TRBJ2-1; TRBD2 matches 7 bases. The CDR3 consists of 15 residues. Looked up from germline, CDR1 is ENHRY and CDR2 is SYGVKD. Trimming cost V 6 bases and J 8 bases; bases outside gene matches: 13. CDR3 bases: TGTGCCATCAGGGGGGGGTACGGACCTCGGTATGAGCAGTTCTTC. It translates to CAIRGGYGPRYEQFF.

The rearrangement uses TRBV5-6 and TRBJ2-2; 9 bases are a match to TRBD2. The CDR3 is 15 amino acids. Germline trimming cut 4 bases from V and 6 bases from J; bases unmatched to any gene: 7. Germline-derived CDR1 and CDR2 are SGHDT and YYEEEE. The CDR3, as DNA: TGTGCCAGCAGCCGTAGCGGGAGAGGGGCCGGGGAGCTGTTTTTT. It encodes CASSRSGRGAGELFF.

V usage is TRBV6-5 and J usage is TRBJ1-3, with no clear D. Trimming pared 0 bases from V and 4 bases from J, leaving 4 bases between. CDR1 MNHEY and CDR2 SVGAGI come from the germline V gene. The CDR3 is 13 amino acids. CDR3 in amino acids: CASSYSRGNTIYF. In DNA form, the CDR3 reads TGTGCCAGCAGTTACTCGCGGGGAAACACCATATATTTT.

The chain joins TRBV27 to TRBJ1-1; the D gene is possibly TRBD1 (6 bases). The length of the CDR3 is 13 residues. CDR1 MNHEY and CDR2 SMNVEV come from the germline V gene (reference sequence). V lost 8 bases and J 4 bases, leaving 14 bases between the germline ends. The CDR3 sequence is CASRRPGVTEAFF. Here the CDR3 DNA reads TGTGCCAGCCGTAGACCAGGGGTCACTGAAGCTTTCTTT.

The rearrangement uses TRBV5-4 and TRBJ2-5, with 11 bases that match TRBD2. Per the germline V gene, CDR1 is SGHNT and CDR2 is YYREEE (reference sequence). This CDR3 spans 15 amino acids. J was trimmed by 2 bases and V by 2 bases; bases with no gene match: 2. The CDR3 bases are TGTGCCAGCAGCTTCACTAGCGGGGGTCAAGAGACCCAGTACTTC. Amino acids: CASSFTSGGQETQYF.

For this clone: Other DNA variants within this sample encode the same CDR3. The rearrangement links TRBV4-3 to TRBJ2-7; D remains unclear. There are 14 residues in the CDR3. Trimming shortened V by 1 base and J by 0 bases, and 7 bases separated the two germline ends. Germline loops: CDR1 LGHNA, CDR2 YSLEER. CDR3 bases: TGCGCCAGCAGCCAAGGCGAGGTCTCCTACGAGCAGTACTTC. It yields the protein CASSQGEVSYEQYF.

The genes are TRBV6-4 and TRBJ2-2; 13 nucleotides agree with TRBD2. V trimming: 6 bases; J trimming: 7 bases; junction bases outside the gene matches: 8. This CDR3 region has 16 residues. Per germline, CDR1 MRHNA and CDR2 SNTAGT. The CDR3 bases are TGTGCCAGCAGGCGACTAGCGGGGGGCATTGGCGGGGAGCTGTTTTTT. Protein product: CASRRLAGGIGGELFF.

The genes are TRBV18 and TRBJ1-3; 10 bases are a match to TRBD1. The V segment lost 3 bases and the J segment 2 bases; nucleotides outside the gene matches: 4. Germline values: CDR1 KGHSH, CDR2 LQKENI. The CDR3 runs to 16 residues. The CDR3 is CASSPRQGATGNTIYF. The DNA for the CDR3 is TGTGCCAGCTCACCTCGACAGGGGGCGACTGGAAACACCATATATTTT. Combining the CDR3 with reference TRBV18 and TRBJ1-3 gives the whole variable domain NAGVMQNPRHLVRRRGQEARLRCSPMKGHSHVYWYRQLPEEGLKFMVYLQKENIIDESGMPKERFSAEFPKEGPSILRIQQVVRGDSAAYFCASSPRQGATGNTIYFGEGSWLTVV.

The chain's CDR3 is CASSPGGTNYGYTF. For the CDR3, the DNA is TGCGCCAGCAGCCCCGGGGGGACAAACTATGGCTACACCTTC. V and J are TRBV5-1 and TRBJ1-2; TRBD1 might be the D (6 bases). V was pared by 4 bases and J by 2 bases, with 12 bases between. CDR3 length equals 14 residues. Per germline, CDR1 SGHRS and CDR2 YFSETQ.